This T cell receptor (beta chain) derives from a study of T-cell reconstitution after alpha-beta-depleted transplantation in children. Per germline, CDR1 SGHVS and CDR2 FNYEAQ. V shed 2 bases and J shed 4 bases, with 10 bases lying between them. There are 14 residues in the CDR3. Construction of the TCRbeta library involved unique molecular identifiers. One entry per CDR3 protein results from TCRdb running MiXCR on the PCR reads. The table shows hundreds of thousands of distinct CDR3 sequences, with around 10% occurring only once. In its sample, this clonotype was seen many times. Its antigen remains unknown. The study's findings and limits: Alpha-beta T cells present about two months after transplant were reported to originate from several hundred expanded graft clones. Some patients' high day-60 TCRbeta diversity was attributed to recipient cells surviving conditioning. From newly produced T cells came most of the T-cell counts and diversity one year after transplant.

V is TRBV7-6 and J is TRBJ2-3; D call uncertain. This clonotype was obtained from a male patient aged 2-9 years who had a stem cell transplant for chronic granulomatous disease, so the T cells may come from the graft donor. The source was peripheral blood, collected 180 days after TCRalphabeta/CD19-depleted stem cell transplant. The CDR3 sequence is CASSLPGRADTQYF. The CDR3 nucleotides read TGTGCCAGCAGCTTACCGGGCCGGGCAGATACGCAGTATTTT.